The rows below give T cell receptor beta chains drawn from one sample of a study of T-cell reconstitution after alpha-beta-depleted transplantation in children. MiXCR, applied by TCRdb to the PCR reads, yields one record per CDR3 protein. Among approximately 500,000 distinct CDR3 sequences listed, roughly a tenth were seen once. Here the sequenced sample was PBMCs, taken before TCRalphabeta/CD19-depleted stem cell transplant. The receptors stem from a child aged 2-15 years with inherited bone marrow failure, due to receive a stem cell transplant. Each CDR3 is given with its conserved first and last residue. Each record gives: D gene, CDR3 length, J gene, clone size, V gene, CDR3 DNA, CDR3 protein. The D gene is left open where the match is weak. A row's size may be missing; if present it is once, few, many or a size class.

TRBD2	16	TRBJ2-1	many	TRBV20-1	TGCAGTGCTAGATTGGGAAGCGGGAGATCGGGGAATGAGCAGTTCTTC	CSARLGSGRSGNEQFF
TRBD2	15	TRBJ2-7	many	TRBV20-1	TGCAGTGCTAGAGATCTTCTAGCGGGACCCTACGAGCAGTACTTC	CSARDLLAGPYEQYF
-	13	TRBJ2-1	many	TRBV6-2/TRBV6-3	TGTGCCAGCACCCTACTGGGGGGCAATGAGCAGTTCTTC	CASTLLGGNEQFF
-	11	TRBJ2-1	many	TRBV24-1	TGTGCCGCAGGGAGAGGCAATGAGCAGTTCTTC	CAAGRGNEQFF
TRBD2	15	TRBJ2-3	few	TRBV4-2	TGTGCCAGCAGCCAAGCGGGAGGGCGATCAGATACGCAGTATTTT	CASSQAGGRSDTQYF
-	12	TRBJ1-2	many	TRBV5-5	TGTGCCAGCAGCATGGGCTCCTATGGCTACACCTTC	CASSMGSYGYTF
-	11	TRBJ1-1	many	TRBV12-3/TRBV12-4	TGTGCCAGCAGTTTATTTATCGTAGCTTTCTTT	CASSLFIVAFF
TRBD1	15	TRBJ1-2	many	TRBV4-3	TGCGCCAGCAGCTTACGGGACAGGGCTAACTATGGCTACACCTTC	CASSLRDRANYGYTF
TRBD2	18	TRBJ2-1	-	TRBV9	TGTGCCAGCAGTCCTACTAGCGGGACCTACCCCTCCTACAATGAGCAGTTCTTC	CASSPTSGTYPSYNEQFF
TRBD1	16	TRBJ2-7	-	TRBV12-3/TRBV12-4	TGTGCCAGCACCTTGTTGGGGGACAGGGGCTCCTACGAGCAGTACTTC	CASTLLGDRGSYEQYF
-	13	TRBJ1-5	many	TRBV5-1	TGCGCCAGCAGCCCGGGGACGGAACAGCCCCAGCATTTT	CASSPGTEQPQHF
-	14	TRBJ1-5	many	TRBV7-2	TGTGCCAGCAGCCGGGACGTTTACAATCAGCCCCAGCATTTT	CASSRDVYNQPQHF
TRBD1	14	TRBJ2-1	many	TRBV27	TGTGCCAGCAGTGCCCAGTCCCTAGGGGGCCGTTTGTTCTTC	CASSAQSLGGRLFF
-	14	TRBJ1-1	many	TRBV29-1	TGCAGCGTTGAAGTCCAGGGGCCGGCGACTGAAGCTTTCTTT	CSVEVQGPATEAFF
TRBD2	14	TRBJ2-3	many	TRBV2	TGTGCCAGACCGGGACTACCCTCAACAGATACGCAGTATTTT	CARPGLPSTDTQYF
-	16	TRBJ2-7	few	TRBV4-1	TGCGCCAGCAGCCAACAAGGAGGGGACACCCCCTACGAGCAGTACTTC	CASSQQGGDTPYEQYF
-	16	TRBJ2-1	few	TRBV12-5	TGTGCTAGTGGTTTGGGCCCCCCCGCGGGGTACAATGAGCAGTTCTTC	CASGLGPPAGYNEQFF
TRBD1	14	TRBJ2-3	-	TRBV29-1	TGCAGCGTTGACCCAGGGGGAGCCACAGATACGCAGTATTTT	CSVDPGGATDTQYF
-	13	TRBJ2-4	many	TRBV29-1	TGCAGCGTTGAATGGGACGGCAAAAACATTCAGTACTTC	CSVEWDGKNIQYF
TRBD2	15	TRBJ2-1	many	TRBV7-2	TGTGCCAGCAGCTTACCGGCGGGAGGGTACAATGAGCAGTTCTTC	CASSLPAGGYNEQFF
TRBD1	17	TRBJ1-1	many	TRBV28	TGTGCCAGCAGTTCCAATCCAGGGGGCTCCGAGAACACTGAAGCTTTCTTT	CASSSNPGGSENTEAFF
-	14	TRBJ2-5	-	TRBV5-4	TGTGCCAGCAGCGCCTCGCCCGATCAAGAGACCCAGTACTTC	CASSASPDQETQYF
-	16	TRBJ1-4	many	TRBV3-1	TGTGCCAGCAGCCACCGTCACAGGGTATCGAATGAAAAACTGTTTTTT	CASSHRHRVSNEKLFF
TRBD2	15	TRBJ2-5	many	TRBV20-1	TGCAGTGCTAGATCGGCTAGCGGGAGCGGGGAGACCCAGTACTTC	CSARSASGSGETQYF
-	16	TRBJ2-5	-	TRBV18	TGTGCCAGCTCACCACCATGGCCCGACGAGGAAGAGACCCAGTACTTC	CASSPPWPDEEETQYF
-	14	TRBJ2-5	many	TRBV11-2	TGTGCCAGCAGCGCACAGAGGACAGAAGAGACCCAGTACTTC	CASSAQRTEETQYF
-	13	TRBJ2-1	few	TRBV7-2	TGTGCCAGCAGCCTTGCCCCTTCAAATGAGCAGTTCTTC	CASSLAPSNEQFF
-	16	TRBJ2-7	-	TRBV4-1	TGCGCCAGCAGCCAAGTTCGGGGGCGCACCCCCTACGAGCAGTACTTC	CASSQVRGRTPYEQYF
-	13	TRBJ2-2	many	TRBV6-5	TGTGTCAGCAGTTACAGGAACACCGGGGAGCTGTTTTTT	CVSSYRNTGELFF
TRBD2	17	TRBJ2-1	many	TRBV4-3	TGCGCCAGCAGCCAAGACCACATGGGCGGGAGTTCCAATGAGCAGTTCTTC	CASSQDHMGGSSNEQFF
-	13	TRBJ2-1	many	TRBV20-1	TGCAGTGCAACAAGACTAGGCTACAATGAGCAGTTCTTC	CSATRLGYNEQFF
-	15	TRBJ2-2	few	TRBV10-3	TGTGCCATCACTCCGGGCGGAGCGAACACCGGGGAGCTGTTTTTT	CAITPGGANTGELFF
-	12	TRBJ2-1	few	TRBV7-2	TGTGCCAGCAGCTTAGATGGCGGGATAGGGTTCTTC	CASSLDGGIGFF
-	16	TRBJ2-1	-	TRBV11-2	TGTGCCAGCAGCTTAGATAAGTGGGTTTGGCCCAATGAGCAGTTCTTC	CASSLDKWVWPNEQFF
-	14	TRBJ2-7	many	TRBV12-3/TRBV12-4	TGTGCCAGCAGTTTGAACCAGGTCCTCATCGAGCAGTACTTC	CASSLNQVLIEQYF
-	13	TRBJ2-1	many	TRBV9	TGTGCCAGCAGCGTAAGTGGGGGGCTAGAGCAGTTCTTC	CASSVSGGLEQFF
-	18	TRBJ1-1	many	TRBV3-1	TGTGCCAGCAGCCAAGTAGAGTTGGTTCGGACAGAGAACACTGAAGCTTTCTTT	CASSQVELVRTENTEAFF
-	13	TRBJ1-5	many	TRBV6-2/TRBV6-3	TGTGCCAGCGGGACCGCCAGCGATAGGGCCCAGCATTTT	CASGTASDRAQHF
-	10	TRBJ1-2	many	TRBV29-1	TGCAGCGTTGAAAGGTCAGGGCTCACCTTC	CSVERSGLTF
-	15	TRBJ2-1	many	TRBV7-9	TGTGCCAGCAGCCGACTCGTCAGGTCCTACAATGAGCAGTTCTTC	CASSRLVRSYNEQFF
-	14	TRBJ2-2	few	TRBV7-9	TGTGCCAGCACCCGCCGGGGGAACACCGGGGAGCTGTTTTTT	CASTRRGNTGELFF
-	13	TRBJ1-3	many	TRBV12-3/TRBV12-4	TGTGCCAGCAGGCCGGACCTTGGAAACACCATATATTTT	CASRPDLGNTIYF
-	14	TRBJ2-4	few	TRBV30	TGTGCCTGGAGGAGGGGGGAAGGGGGAAACATTCAGTACTTC	CAWRRGEGGNIQYF
TRBD2	16	TRBJ2-2	few	TRBV27	TGTGCCAGCACCCAATCAGCGGGAGAAGTGACCGGGGAGCTGTTTTTT	CASTQSAGEVTGELFF
-	16	TRBJ2-3	many	TRBV6-2/TRBV6-3	TGTGCCAGCAAGAAGGGAAGAAATTTGCGGGCAGATACGCAGTATTTT	CASKKGRNLRADTQYF
-	14	TRBJ2-7	-	TRBV4-1	TGCGCCAGCAGCCAAGCCATGGGGGACTACGAGCAGTACTTC	CASSQAMGDYEQYF
TRBD2	15	TRBJ2-3	few	TRBV7-2	TGTGCCAGCAGCATCACTTGGGGAGGGACAGATACGCAGTATTTT	CASSITWGGTDTQYF
TRBD1	16	TRBJ2-7	-	TRBV6-2/TRBV6-3	TGTGCCAGCAGTTCCCGACAGGGCCACCACTCCTACGAGCAGTACTTC	CASSSRQGHHSYEQYF
TRBD1	16	TRBJ1-5	many	TRBV12-3/TRBV12-4	TGTGCCAGCAGTTTAGCCGGGACAGGGAAAGGTCAGCCCCAGCATTTT	CASSLAGTGKGQPQHF
TRBD2	13	TRBJ2-1	many	TRBV9	TGTGCCAGCGGGGGCGGGACTAGCAATGAGCAGTTCTTC	CASGGGTSNEQFF
-	13	TRBJ1-4	many	TRBV5-1	TGCGCCAGCCGGAGAGAAACTAATGAAAAACTGTTTTTT	CASRRETNEKLFF
-	14	TRBJ2-5	many	TRBV4-3	TGCGCCAGCAGCCAAGGTCTCTTGGGGGAGACCCAGTACTTC	CASSQGLLGETQYF